This T cell receptor beta chain was identified in a study of T cell responses to AZD1222 COVID-19 vaccine. Germline CDR1 reads MNHEY; CDR2 reads SMNVEV (reference sequence). The CDR3 loop spans 16 amino acids. Trimming pared 2 bases from V and 4 bases from J, leaving 17 bases between. Sequenced by immunoSEQ multiplex PCR; TCRdb stores in-frame clones only, minus some. The sample lists roughly 140,000 clones, roughly 88% seen once, with about 1.9% in the top ten. Source: peripheral blood, taken 28 days after the second AZD1222 dose. This receptor was identified in an adult who received the AZD1222 COVID-19 vaccine. The rearrangement joins TRBV27 to TRBJ1-1; tentative D call: TRBD1 (5 bases). Here the CDR3 reads CASSLLQPTRGTEAFF. In DNA, the CDR3 is TGTGCCAGCAGTTTACTTCAGCCAACTAGGGGCACTGAAGCTTTCTTT.